These 13 T cell receptor beta chains originate from one sample sequenced in a study of human T cells and chemical hapten exposure. Time point defined: pre-sensitization, week 0. Indicated treatment: therapeutic diphenylcyclopropenone sensitization with weekly scalp DPC. MiXCR was run by TCRdb on the RACE reads, yielding one entry per CDR3 protein. Of about 120,000 distinct CDR3 sequences listed, roughly 14% are singletons. The sequencing here drew on whole blood, taken in connection with sensitization to the hapten diphenylcyclopropenone (DPC). The receptors here all came from a young woman with alopecia areata. Some clones in this sample may be carry-over from other donors' samples.

The table lists this clonotype with many counts. This sequence joins TRBV20-1 and TRBJ2-3; D is ambiguous. The CDR3 runs to 14 residues. Germline assignment: CDR1 DFQATT and CDR2 SNEGSKA (reference sequence). Trimming cost V 3 bases and J 0 bases, with 10 bases left between them. CDR3 bases: TGCAGTGCTAGGTGGCGAGCTAGCACAGATACGCAGTATTTT. Translating gives CSARWRASTDTQYF.

This rearrangement joins TRBV2 to TRBJ2-7; TRBD2 is a possible D gene (5 bases). Trimming took 6 bases from V and 0 from J, leaving 9 bases between them. The germline V gene encodes CDR1 SNHLY and CDR2 FYNNEI. The CDR3 runs to 13 residues. The CDR3 region is CASRAGSSYEQYF. The CDR3 DNA is TGTGCCAGCAGGGCTGGGAGCTCCTACGAGCAGTACTTC.

The rearrangement uses TRBV12-3 or TRBV12-4 and TRBJ1-2, with a weak D call TRBD1 (5 bases). V lost 3 bases and J 0 bases, leaving 11 bases between the germline ends. CDR3 length equals 15 residues. The CDR3 loop is CASSLGPRANYGYTF. In DNA, the CDR3 is TGTGCCAGCAGTTTGGGACCACGGGCTAACTATGGCTACACCTTC.

The chain is built from TRBV24-1 and TRBJ2-1; 11 bases match TRBD1. Germline CDR1 KGHDR, CDR2 SFDVKD. The CDR3 is 13 residues long. The trim removed 7 bases at V and 6 bases at J, leaving 1 base unmatched. DNA of the CDR3: TGTGCCACCAGGGGGACAGGGGGCAATGAGCAGTTCTTC. Translated, it gives CATRGTGGNEQFF.

The chain links TRBV12-3 or TRBV12-4 to TRBJ1-1, with 7 bases fitting TRBD1. The trim removed 3 bases at V and 2 bases at J, leaving 6 bases unmatched. The CDR3 is made up of 15 amino acids. The CDR3 reads CASSLRGQINTEAFF. CDR3 bases: TGTGCCAGCAGTTTGAGGGGACAGATTAACACTGAAGCTTTCTTT.

V and J are TRBV7-9 and TRBJ2-2; D gene unclear. Deletions cut 1 base from V and 0 bases from J, with 6 bases between. The length of the CDR3 is 15 residues. The V gene's germline CDR1 is SEHNR and CDR2 FQNEAQ (reference sequence). CDR3: CASSLVPPNTGELFF. The CDR3 nucleotides are TGTGCCAGCAGCTTAGTACCGCCGAACACCGGGGAGCTGTTTTTT.

This clonotype has ten or more counts. The CDR3 DNA reads TGTGCCAGCAGTTTGTCCGGGACAAAAATGAACACTGAAGCTTTCTTT. Its translation is CASSLSGTKMNTEAFF. This chain joins TRBV28 and TRBJ1-1; D is possibly TRBD1 (6 bases). This CDR3 region has 16 residues. Trimming pared 3 bases from V and 0 bases from J, leaving 14 bases between. Germline V gives CDR1 MDHEN, CDR2 SYDVKM.

J is TRBJ1-1 and V is TRBV9, with D perhaps TRBD1 (5 bases). Looked up from germline, CDR1 is SGDLS and CDR2 is YYNGEE. The CDR3 has 14 amino acids. The V end was cut by 0 bases, the J end by 3 bases, with 9 bases between. The DNA of the CDR3 is TGTGCCAGCAGCGTAGCTGGGGCGGACACTGAAGCTTTCTTT. Translation: CASSVAGADTEAFF.

This clonotype appeared many times. V is TRBV11-2 and J is TRBJ2-1; possibly TRBD1 for D (6 bases). The CDR3 sequence is 16 residues long. The V end lost 5 bases, the J end lost 0 bases, and 14 bases lay between the germline ends. Germline V gives CDR1 SGHAT, CDR2 FQNNGV. CDR3 sequence: CASSTGISGSYNEQFF. The CDR3 nucleotides are TGTGCCAGCAGCACAGGGATTTCGGGCTCCTACAATGAGCAGTTCTTC.

By sample share, this clonotype is medium-sized. The chain employs TRBV9 and TRBJ2-3; D is unresolved. Trimming left V 4 bases short and J 1 base short, with 10 bases between. Germline CDR1 and CDR2: SGDLS and YYNGEE. The CDR3 is 14 amino acids. The CDR3 is CASSPGPGTDTQYF. In nucleotides, the CDR3 is TGTGCCAGCAGCCCTGGACCTGGCACAGATACGCAGTATTTT. The entire variable domain, with the rest obtained from reference TRBV9 and TRBJ2-3, is as follows: DSGVTQTPKHLITATGQRVTLRCSPRSGDLSVYWYQQSLDQGLQFLIQYYNGEERAKGNILERFSAQQFPDLHSELNLSSLELGDSALYFCASSPGPGTDTQYFGPGTRLTVL.

This clonotype has a handful of counts. The rearrangement links TRBV2 to TRBJ2-2, with D possibly matching TRBD2 (5 bases). CDR3 size: 13 residues. The V end lost 8 bases, the J end lost 5 bases, and 12 bases lay between the germline ends. CDR1 and CDR2 (germline): SNHLY, FYNNEI. CDR3 sequence (DNA): TGTGCCAGCCATGGGGAGAGGACCGGGGAGCTGTTTTTT. Translated: CASHGERTGELFF.

This clonotype turned up a few times. This chain connects TRBV3-1 to TRBJ1-1; D is possibly TRBD1 (5 bases). Trimming pared 3 bases from V and 0 bases from J, leaving 11 bases between. Germline-derived CDR1 and CDR2 are LGHDT and YNNKEL (reference sequence). The CDR3 sequence is 15 residues long. The chain's CDR3 is CASSHRAGMNTEAFF. The CDR3 nucleotides are TGTGCCAGCAGCCATAGGGCAGGGATGAACACTGAAGCTTTCTTT.

This clonotype occurred a few times. The rearrangement links TRBV5-1 to TRBJ1-2; 7 bases align to TRBD1. The CDR3 is made up of 15 amino acids. The trim removed 4 bases at V and 2 bases at J, leaving 8 bases unmatched. CDR1 and CDR2 from the germline V gene are SGHRS and YFSETQ. CDR3 loop: CASSVTTGENYGYTF. CDR3 DNA sequence: TGCGCCAGCAGCGTAACTACAGGGGAGAACTATGGCTACACCTTC.